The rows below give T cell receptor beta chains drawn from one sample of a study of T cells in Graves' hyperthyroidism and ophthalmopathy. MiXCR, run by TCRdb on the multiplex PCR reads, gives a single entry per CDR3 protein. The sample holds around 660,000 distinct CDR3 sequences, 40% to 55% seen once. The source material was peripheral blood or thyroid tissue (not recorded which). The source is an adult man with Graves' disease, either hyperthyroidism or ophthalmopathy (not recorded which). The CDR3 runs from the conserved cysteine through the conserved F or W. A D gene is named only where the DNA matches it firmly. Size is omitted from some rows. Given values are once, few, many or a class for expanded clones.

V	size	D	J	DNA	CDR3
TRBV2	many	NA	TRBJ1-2	TGTGCCAGCAGTGAATGGGGCCAGAATGGCTACACCTTC	CASSEWGQNGYTF
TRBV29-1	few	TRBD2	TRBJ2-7	TGCAGCGCCCTCAGCGGGACCTCCTACGAGCAGTACTTC	CSALSGTSYEQYF
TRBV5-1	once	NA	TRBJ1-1	TGCGCCATCCCCCAAATTCAGCTGAACACTGAAGCTTTCTTT	CAIPQIQLNTEAFF
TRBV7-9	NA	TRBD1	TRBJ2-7	TGTGCCAGCAGCCGAGGGACAGGGGGTTCGGGCGAGCAGTACTTC	CASSRGTGGSGEQYF
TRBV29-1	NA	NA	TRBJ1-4	TGCCAAACCCGGGAGGTAGGGGACGAAAAACTGTTTTTT	CQTREVGDEKLFF
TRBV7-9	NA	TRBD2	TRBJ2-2	TGCGCCAGCAGCCCAAGTAGCGGGAGCGACACCGGGGAGCTGTTTTTT	CASSPSSGSDTGELFF
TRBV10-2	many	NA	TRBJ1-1	TGCGCCAGCAGGGACAGTTTGTACACTGAAGCTTTCTTT	CASRDSLYTEAFF
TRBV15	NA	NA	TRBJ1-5	TGTGCCACCAGCAGAGATAGGGCAGGAACCCATAGCAATCAGCCCCAGCATTTT	CATSRDRAGTHSNQPQHF
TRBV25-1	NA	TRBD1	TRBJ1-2	TGTGCCGGCGTCGGGACAGGGAACTATGGCTACACCTTC	CAGVGTGNYGYTF
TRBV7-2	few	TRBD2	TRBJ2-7	TGTGCCAGCAGCCCCCAGTCTAGCGGGCTTGACGAGCAGTACTTC	CASSPQSSGLDEQYF
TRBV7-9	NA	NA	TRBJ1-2	TGTGCCAGCAGCCACCCCGAAACAAATACCGCTAACTATGGCTACACCTTC	CASSHPETNTANYGYTF